What follows are 27 T cell receptor beta chains derived from one specimen sequenced in a study of blood T cell repertoires in COVID-19. Sequencing used immunoSEQ multiplex PCR; TCRdb keeps in-frame clones, though not all of them. The table lists under 70,000 clones, roughly 87% of them singletons. The sequenced sample consisted of peripheral blood. These receptors all come from a young woman with acute or convalescent COVID-19.

The V call is TRBV6-2 or TRBV6-3, the J call TRBJ2-1, with 12 bases identical to TRBD2. Germline-derived CDR1 and CDR2 are MNHEY and SVGEGT. The CDR3 runs to 14 residues. V lost 4 bases and J lost 8; bases outside the gene matches: 3. The CDR3 DNA sequence: TGTGCCAGCAGTTCCCGACTAGCGGGGGATGAGCAGTTCTTC. Translated, it gives CASSSRLAGDEQFF.

The chain recombines TRBV19 with TRBJ1-5; TRBD1 is a possible D gene (6 bases). Trimming cost V 6 bases and J 5 bases, with 11 bases left between them. The V gene's germline CDR1 is LNHDA and CDR2 SQIVND (reference sequence). The CDR3 consists of 13 residues. CDR3 amino acids: CASSSNRDQPQHF. CDR3 nucleotides: TGTGCCAGTAGCTCTAACAGGGATCAGCCCCAGCATTTT.

This clone was detected once. The V call is TRBV6-1, the J call TRBJ2-5; possible D gene TRBD2, 5 bases. Trimming cost V 3 bases and J 4 bases, with 12 bases left between them. The CDR3 spans 14 residues. In germline, CDR1 is MNHNS, CDR2 SASEGT. CDR3 DNA sequence: TGTGCCAGCAGTGATCTCATGGCGGGAGAGACCCAGTACTTC. Encoded protein: CASSDLMAGETQYF.

The rearrangement uses TRBV7-9 and TRBJ1-2, with 7 bases that match TRBD1. The length of the CDR3 is 15 residues. CDR1 is SEHNR and CDR2 is FQNEAQ in the germline V gene (reference sequence). The trim removed 4 bases at V and 0 bases at J, leaving 5 bases unmatched. CDR3 coding DNA: TGTGCCAGCAGCTCAACAGGGGTAGCTAACTATGGCTACACCTTC. It codes for CASSSTGVANYGYTF.

V gene TRBV5-1 combines with J gene TRBJ2-3; 7 positions match TRBD1. The CDR3 covers 14 residues. V lost 2 bases, J lost 3 bases, and 3 bases stayed unmatched. Germline V gene sequence: CDR1 SGHRS, CDR2 YFSETQ. The CDR3 loop is CASSFEGATDTQYF. The CDR3 nucleotides are TGCGCCAGCAGCTTCGAGGGGGCGACAGATACGCAGTATTTT.

In this sample, this clone turned up once. V and J are TRBV5-1 and TRBJ1-5; 7 bases are a match to TRBD1. The CDR3 spans 13 residues. Germline CDR1 and CDR2: SGHRS and YFSETQ. V trimming: 0 bases; J trimming: 6 bases; junction bases outside the gene matches: 0. The chain's CDR3 is CASSLDRGQPQHF. CDR3 bases: TGCGCCAGCAGCTTGGACAGGGGTCAGCCCCAGCATTTT.

The CDR3 DNA follows: TGTGCCAGTAGTACCGGGACAGGGGGTAGGAACACTGAAGCTTTCTTT. Translation: CASSTGTGGRNTEAFF. The genes are TRBV19 and TRBJ1-1; 11 bases align to TRBD1. This CDR3 region has 16 residues. CDR1 is LNHDA, CDR2 SQIVND, per germline (reference sequence). J was trimmed by 1 base and V by 4 bases; bases with no gene match: 5.

The chain joins TRBV4-1 to TRBJ1-2; 10 bases map to TRBD1. Germline CDR1 MGHRA, CDR2 YSYEKL. This CDR3 is built from 17 residues. J lost 0 bases, V lost 5 bases, and 9 bases had no gene match. CDR3 residues: CASSERTGGRANYGYTF. DNA of the CDR3: TGCGCCAGCAGCGAACGGACAGGGGGACGAGCTAACTATGGCTACACCTTC.

This rearrangement joins TRBV9 to TRBJ2-3, with 9 bases lining up with TRBD1. J gave up 3 bases and V 4 bases, and 6 bases lay outside the gene matches. This CDR3 comprises 15 residues. Per germline, CDR1 SGDLS and CDR2 YYNGEE. CDR3 protein: CASSPGTGSTDTQYF. In nucleotides, the CDR3 is TGTGCCAGCAGCCCAGGGACAGGGTCGACAGATACGCAGTATTTT.

The chain recombines TRBV3-1 (or the pseudogene TRBV3-2) with TRBJ1-5; D is uncertain. V lost 5 bases to trimming and J lost 2 bases, with 7 bases between them. Germline V gene sequence: CDR1 LGHDT, CDR2 YNNKEL (reference sequence). The CDR3 has 13 residues. The DNA for the CDR3 is TGTGCCAGCAGCAACAACCGCAATCAGCCCCAGCATTTT. It yields the protein CASSNNRNQPQHF.

Written as DNA, the CDR3 is TGTGCCAGCAGCCAAAACAAGCTATCTACAGGTACCAGCTACACCTTC. This sequence encodes CASSQNKLSTGTSYTF. V and J are TRBV3-1 (or the pseudogene TRBV3-2) and TRBJ1-2; tentatively, D is TRBD1 (5 bases). This CDR3 comprises 16 residues. From germline, CDR1 is LGHDT and CDR2 YNNKEL (reference sequence). V lost 2 bases to trimming and J lost 9 bases, with 22 bases between them.

The chain recombines TRBV2 with TRBJ1-5; D is unclear. V lost 5 bases to trimming and J lost 10 bases, with 24 bases between them. Germline V gene data show CDR1 as SNHLY and CDR2 as FYNNEI. The CDR3 sequence is 16 residues long. The CDR3 DNA sequence: TGTGCCAGCAGTTTAAGCAACAACCCAGCCACGGGTCCCCAGCATTTT. Amino acids: CASSLSNNPATGPQHF.

The V call is TRBV3-1 (or the pseudogene TRBV3-2), the J call TRBJ2-5; 11 bases fit TRBD2. V lost 3 bases, J lost 4 bases, and 7 bases stayed unmatched. The germline gives CDR1 LGHDT, CDR2 YNNKEL (reference sequence). The CDR3 sequence is 16 residues long. DNA of the CDR3: TGTGCCAGCAGCCATTTTAGCGGGGGGGCAAGAGAGACCCAGTACTTC. It translates to CASSHFSGGARETQYF.

This chain links TRBV5-6 with TRBJ2-3; D perhaps matches TRBD2 (6 bases). The V end was cut by 1 base, the J end by 6 bases, with 15 bases between. The germline V gene has CDR1 SGHDT and CDR2 YYEEEE. There are 15 residues in the CDR3. In DNA, the CDR3 is TGTGCCAGCAGCTTGAGTGGTGTAGCGGTGGATACGCAGTATTTT. Its translation: CASSLSGVAVDTQYF.

This clone was picked up a small number of times. The J gene is TRBJ1-2, the V gene TRBV4-3, with TRBD1 as a possible D gene (6 bases). V was shortened by 0 bases and J by 2 bases, with 16 bases between the two germline ends. The CDR3 has 17 residues. CDR1 and CDR2 (germline): LGHNA, YSLEER. The CDR3 spells CASSQDRTQGQNYGYTF. The CDR3 coding sequence is TGCGCCAGCAGCCAAGATAGAACCCAGGGACAAAACTATGGCTACACCTTC.

V and J are TRBV27 and TRBJ2-7; TRBD1 matches 8 bases. The CDR3 runs 15 residues. CDR1 and CDR2 (germline): MNHEY, SMNVEV (reference sequence). V lost 5 bases to trimming and J lost 0 bases; unmatched junction nucleotides: 6. The CDR3 reads CASSPRTGSSYEQYF. The CDR3 DNA follows: TGTGCCAGCAGTCCGAGGACAGGGAGCTCCTACGAGCAGTACTTC.

J is TRBJ1-2 and V is TRBV5-1; 10 bases match TRBD1. This CDR3 has 19 amino acids. Trimming cost V 2 bases and J 5 bases; bases outside gene matches: 18. The V gene's germline CDR1 is SGHRS and CDR2 YFSETQ. Written as DNA, the CDR3 is TGCGCCAGCAGCTTAGCCGGAAATGGACAGGGGGGCCCGAATTATGGCTACACCTTC. Its protein is CASSLAGNGQGGPNYGYTF.

The V call is TRBV5-6, the J call TRBJ1-6; 12 bases match TRBD1. With 4 bases clipped from V and 6 bases from J, the junction kept 14 bases outside the gene matches. CDR1 SGHDT and CDR2 YYEEEE come from the germline V gene. The CDR3 covers 19 residues. The CDR3 nucleotides read TGTGCCAGCAGCGTATTACACCCGGGACAGGGGGCGCGTAATTCACCCCTCCACTTT. Protein product: CASSVLHPGQGARNSPLHF. Full variable domain (rest looked up from reference TRBV5-6 and TRBJ1-6): DAGVTQSPTHLIKTRGQQVTLRCSPKSGHDTVSWYQQALGQGPQFIFQYYEEEERQRGNFPDRFSGHQFPNYSSELNVNALLLGDSALYLCASSVLHPGQGARNSPLHFGNGTRLTVT.

This CDR3 reads CASSWRRGSTDTQYF. In DNA, the CDR3 is TGTGCCAGCAGCTGGCGCCGGGGTAGCACAGATACGCAGTATTTT. The chain is built from TRBV11-2 and TRBJ2-3, with D possibly being TRBD2 (5 bases). The V end was cut by 4 bases, the J end by 0 bases, with 11 bases between. Germline V CDR1 and CDR2: SGHAT, FQNNGV. The CDR3 has 15 residues.

The chain links TRBV6-5 to TRBJ2-5; D is unclear. With 5 bases removed from V and 1 base from J, the gap between germline ends came to 8 bases. The CDR3 has 13 amino acids. Germline V CDR1 and CDR2: MNHEY, SVGAGI. CDR3 amino acids: CASSPDSQETQYF. Here the CDR3 DNA reads TGTGCCAGCAGTCCAGATTCCCAAGAGACCCAGTACTTC.

The chain carries TRBV14 and TRBJ2-3; tentatively, D is TRBD2 (5 bases). Germline V gene sequence: CDR1 SGHDN, CDR2 FVKESK. The CDR3 is 15 amino acids. Between the trimmed V and J ends, which lost 1 base and 0 bases, there was a span of 8 bases. Here the CDR3 reads CASSQARVSTDTQYF. For the CDR3, the DNA is TGTGCCAGCAGCCAAGCGCGGGTGAGCACAGATACGCAGTATTTT. Complete variable domain (other parts from reference TRBV14 and TRBJ2-3): EAGVTQFPSHSVIEKGQTVTLRCDPISGHDNLYWYRRVMGKEIKFLLHFVKESKQDESGMPNNRFLAERTGGTYSTLKVQPAELEDSGVYFCASSQARVSTDTQYFGPGTRLTVL.

V gene TRBV27 combines with J gene TRBJ1-3; a weak D match, TRBD1 (5 bases). Looked up from germline, CDR1 is MNHEY and CDR2 is SMNVEV (reference sequence). V lost 8 bases to trimming and J lost 7 bases, with 18 bases between them. The CDR3 contains 14 residues. DNA of the CDR3: TGTGCCAGCGGAGAGGCCGGGACTTCGAACACCATATATTTT. This gives the protein CASGEAGTSNTIYF.

The chain joins TRBV27 to TRBJ2-1; TRBD1 matches 7 bases. The germline CDR1 and CDR2 sequences are MNHEY and SMNVEV (reference sequence). Losses at the gene ends were 3 bases for V and 3 bases for J; bases not matched to a gene: 5. This CDR3 contains 15 residues. CDR3 amino acids: CASSLKGGSYNEQFF. CDR3 bases: TGTGCCAGCAGTTTGAAAGGGGGCAGCTACAATGAGCAGTTCTTC.

The chain combines TRBV29-1 with TRBJ2-5, with 7 bases fitting TRBD1. The V gene end was trimmed by 6 bases and the J gene end by 6 bases; junction bases not matched to a gene: 19. This CDR3 spans 16 amino acids. Germline CDR1 SQVTM, CDR2 ANQGSEA. The CDR3 reads CSVIQGFRESTKTQYF. In DNA, the CDR3 is TGCAGCGTAATACAGGGGTTCCGTGAGAGTACAAAGACCCAGTACTTC.

V and J are TRBV6-1 and TRBJ2-2; the D gene is possibly TRBD2 (5 bases). Germline loops: CDR1 MNHNS, CDR2 SASEGT. Trimming took 2 bases from V and 5 from J, leaving 15 bases between them. The CDR3 has 16 residues. In nucleotides, the CDR3 is TGTGCCAGCAGTGAACTGGCTAGCAGTGGTACCGGGGAGCTGTTTTTT. This codes for CASSELASSGTGELFF.

The chain combines TRBV5-4 with TRBJ1-2; D gene ambiguous. Germline assignment: CDR1 SGHNT and CDR2 YYREEE (reference sequence). Trimming took 9 bases from V and 0 from J, leaving 12 bases between them. This CDR3 has 13 residues. The CDR3 sequence: CATRGIANYGYTF. CDR3 DNA: TGTGCCACGCGAGGGATCGCTAACTATGGCTACACCTTC.

The rearrangement joins TRBV30 to TRBJ2-2; D unresolved. The CDR3 is 16 amino acids. V was cut by 0 bases and J by 6 bases, with 17 bases left in between. Per the germline V gene, CDR1 is GTSNPN and CDR2 is SVGIG (reference sequence). The CDR3 here is CAWSVGLARTAGELFF. The CDR3 DNA follows: TGTGCCTGGAGTGTAGGATTAGCCCGAACCGCCGGGGAGCTGTTTTTT.